Presented here are 24 T cell receptor beta chains from one specimen sequenced in a study of OX40 agonist ivuxolimab in advanced cancers. Sequenced by immunoSEQ multiplex PCR; TCRdb stores in-frame clones only, minus some. The sample lists about 88,000 clones, around 85% occurring once. Source: CD4+ or CD8+ T cells sorted from blood, taken in a trial of the OX40 agonist ivuxolimab. These receptors were collected from an adult with an advanced solid tumor such as melanoma, head and neck, liver or kidney cancer.

This clone was seen a handful of times. V usage is TRBV11-3 and J usage is TRBJ2-5; D not resolved. Germline CDR1 and CDR2: SGHNT and YENEEA. V lost 2 bases, J lost 1 base, and 14 bases lay in between. The CDR3 length is 16 residues. CDR3 sequence reads: CASSLSLGSFQETQYF. The CDR3 DNA is TGTGCCAGCAGCTTAAGCCTAGGTTCTTTCCAAGAGACCCAGTACTTC.

The chain is built from TRBV28 and TRBJ2-5, with D perhaps assigned TRBD1 or TRBD2 (5 bases each). The CDR3 contains 13 residues. The ends were cut back, 3 bases at V and 9 bases at J, with 14 bases in the middle. Germline CDR1 is MDHEN and CDR2 is SYDVKM. The CDR3 sequence is CASSLTDEGPQYF. For the CDR3, the DNA is TGTGCCAGCAGTTTGACCGACGAGGGACCCCAGTACTTC.

The chain has TRBV28 and TRBJ2-1; D call uncertain. The length of the CDR3 is 13 residues. Germline loops: CDR1 MDHEN, CDR2 SYDVKM. V shed 10 bases and J shed 0 bases, with 10 bases lying between them. CDR3 sequence reads: CATRPGSYNEQFF. DNA of the CDR3: TGTGCCACCCGTCCCGGCTCCTACAATGAGCAGTTCTTC.

CDR3 sequence (DNA): TGTGCCAGCAGCTTGGTAGCTAGCGCGCCTTCCTACGAGCAGTACTTC. The encoded protein is CASSLVASAPSYEQYF. The V gene is TRBV5-8, the J gene TRBJ2-7; a weak D match, TRBD2 (6 bases). V was trimmed by 0 bases and J by 1 base, leaving 14 bases between them. The CDR3 runs to 16 residues. CDR1 SGHTS and CDR2 YDEGEE come from the germline V gene.

The gene calls are TRBV5-1 and TRBJ1-1; TRBD1 is a possible D gene (5 bases). This CDR3 contains 14 residues. Trimming took 7 bases from V and 0 from J, leaving 13 bases between them. The germline V gene encodes CDR1 SGHRS and CDR2 YFSETQ. Here the CDR3 reads CASGALDMNTEAFF. The CDR3 DNA follows: TGCGCCAGCGGGGCACTGGATATGAACACTGAAGCTTTCTTT.

V gene TRBV7-9 combines with J gene TRBJ2-5; TRBD1 is a possible D gene (6 bases). CDR3 size: 14 residues. Per germline, CDR1 SEHNR and CDR2 FQNEAQ (reference sequence). V lost 4 bases to trimming and J lost 1 base, with 10 bases between them. The CDR3, as DNA: TGTGCCAGCAGCTCCCGACAGGCCCAAGAGACCCAGTACTTC. Translation gives CASSSRQAQETQYF.

The rearrangement uses TRBV19 and TRBJ2-7; D may be TRBD2 (5 bases). Trimming pared 2 bases from V and 4 bases from J, leaving 9 bases between. Germline CDR1 reads LNHDA; CDR2 reads SQIVND (reference sequence). This CDR3 is 13 amino acids long. In nucleotides, the CDR3 is TGTGCCAGTAGTATAACGAGCGGATACGAGCAGTACTTC. Residues: CASSITSGYEQYF.

The chain combines TRBV10-2 with TRBJ2-7; 7 positions agree with TRBD2. Germline-derived CDR1 and CDR2 are WSHSY and SAAADI. J was trimmed by 6 bases and V by 6 bases; bases with no gene match: 11. The CDR3 is 14 residues long. Written as DNA, the CDR3 is TGCGCCAGCAGGGAAGCGGGATTATATATCGAGCAGTACTTC. Translating it yields CASREAGLYIEQYF.

The rearrangement links TRBV6-1 to TRBJ1-1; TRBD1 is a possible D gene (5 bases). Germline CDR1 is MNHNS and CDR2 is SASEGT. V lost 1 base, J lost 4 bases, and 10 bases lay in between. This CDR3 comprises 14 residues. The CDR3 DNA follows: TGTGCCAGCAGTGAAGTGTTCCAGGGCACTGAAGCTTTCTTT. Its translation: CASSEVFQGTEAFF.

The J gene is TRBJ2-7, the V gene TRBV5-6; 7 bases match TRBD2. This CDR3 region has 16 residues. With 4 bases clipped from V and 0 bases from J, the junction kept 10 bases outside the gene matches. The V gene's germline CDR1 is SGHDT and CDR2 YYEEEE. The CDR3 spells CASSALTSVPSYEQYF. In DNA, the CDR3 is TGTGCCAGCAGCGCCCTCACTAGCGTCCCCTCCTACGAGCAGTACTTC.

CDR3 loop: CASSSHGGPLNTEAFF. The CDR3 DNA is TGTGCCAGCAGCTCCCACGGGGGGCCCTTGAACACTGAAGCTTTCTTT. This chain joins TRBV11-3 and TRBJ1-1; D possibly corresponds to TRBD1 (6 bases). Between the trimmed V and J ends, which lost 4 bases and 0 bases, there was a span of 15 bases. Germline lookup yields CDR1 SGHNT and CDR2 YENEEA. CDR3 length equals 16 residues.

The chain links TRBV28 to TRBJ2-5; D is unresolved. CDR1 is MDHEN and CDR2 is SYDVKM in the germline V gene. CDR3 size: 14 residues. With 5 bases removed from V and 4 bases from J, the gap between germline ends came to 14 bases. CDR3 sequence: CASSNLTTLETQYF. The CDR3 DNA sequence: TGTGCCAGCAGTAACCTCACAACACTAGAGACCCAGTACTTC. The full variable domain, with the rest looked up from reference TRBV28 and TRBJ2-5, is DVKVTQSSRYLVKRTGEKVFLECVQDMDHENMFWYRQDPGLGLRLIYFSYDVKMKEKGDIPEGYSVSREKKERFSLILESASTNQTSMYLCASSNLTTLETQYFGPGTRLLVL.

This chain uses TRBV11-2 with TRBJ2-7; TRBD1 matches 7 bases. V trimming: 5 bases; J trimming: 5 bases; junction bases outside the gene matches: 3. This CDR3 has 12 amino acids. Germline lookup yields CDR1 SGHAT and CDR2 FQNNGV. CDR3 sequence: CASSHDRDEQYF. As DNA, the CDR3 is TGTGCCAGCAGCCACGACAGGGACGAGCAGTACTTC.

The chain uses TRBV5-1 and TRBJ2-3, with 8 bases that match TRBD1. The V gene end was trimmed by 0 bases and the J gene end by 3 bases; junction bases not matched to a gene: 9. Germline CDR1 reads SGHRS; CDR2 reads YFSETQ. There are 17 residues in the CDR3. The CDR3 protein is CASSLAGTGGGTDTQYF. For the CDR3, the DNA is TGCGCCAGCAGCTTGGCCGGAACAGGGGGAGGTACAGATACGCAGTATTTT.

The chain carries TRBV30 and TRBJ1-5; D is perhaps TRBD1 (5 bases). The CDR3 sequence is 13 residues long. Trimming stripped 3 bases from V and 1 base from J, with 7 bases between. Germline V gene data show CDR1 as GTSNPN and CDR2 as SVGIG (reference sequence). The chain's CDR3 is CAWSQGSNQPQHF. Written as DNA, the CDR3 is TGTGCCTGGAGCCAGGGAAGCAATCAGCCCCAGCATTTT.

The chain has TRBV18 and TRBJ2-5; unclear D gene. With 3 bases removed from V and 2 bases from J, the gap between germline ends came to 10 bases. This CDR3 comprises 14 residues. Germline V CDR1 and CDR2: KGHSH, LQKENI. The CDR3 is CASSPIVTQETQYF. In DNA, the CDR3 is TGTGCCAGCTCACCGATAGTAACTCAAGAGACCCAGTACTTC.

Details on this clone: Other DNA sequences in this specimen translate into the identical CDR3. V is TRBV18 and J is TRBJ2-7; the match to TRBD1 covers 10 bases. Germline CDR1 is KGHSH and CDR2 is LQKENI. The V and J ends lost 3 bases and 3 bases, in that order; junction bases with no gene match: 5. This CDR3 is 15 amino acids long. This CDR3 is CASSPGQGGLYEQYF. Written as DNA, the CDR3 is TGTGCCAGCTCACCCGGACAGGGGGGCCTCTACGAGCAGTACTTC.

V and J are TRBV6-5 and TRBJ2-1; a weak D match, TRBD1 (5 bases). The CDR3 spans 15 residues. Germline assignment: CDR1 MNHEY and CDR2 SVGAGI. The ends were cut back, 5 bases at V and 4 bases at J, with 15 bases in the middle. CDR3 nucleotides: TGTGCCAGCAGTCCCGTAGGGGCTACATACAATGAGCAGTTCTTC. It is translated as CASSPVGATYNEQFF.

V usage is TRBV10-3 and J usage is TRBJ2-6; no clear D gene. Looked up from germline, CDR1 is ENHRY and CDR2 is SYGVKD. The CDR3 length is 12 residues. The V end lost 10 bases, the J end lost 2 bases, and 6 bases lay between the germline ends. CDR3 DNA: TGTGCCACTTCGGCTGGGGCCAACGTCCTGACTTTC. This gives the protein CATSAGANVLTF.

The chain has TRBV11-2 and TRBJ2-2, with a weak D call TRBD2 (6 bases). Between the trimmed V and J ends, which lost 4 bases and 3 bases, there was a span of 15 bases. CDR3 size: 16 residues. CDR1 SGHAT and CDR2 FQNNGV come from the germline V gene. The CDR3 region has the DNA TGTGCCAGCAGCTCCTTGGGCGGGATGGACACCGGGGAGCTGTTTTTT. Translating gives CASSSLGGMDTGELFF. Together with reference TRBV11-2 and TRBJ2-2, the CDR3 gives the full variable domain: EAGVAQSPRYKIIEKRQSVAFWCNPISGHATLYWYQQILGQGPKLLIQFQNNGVVDDSQLPKDRFSAERLKGVDSTLKIQPAKLEDSAVYLCASSSLGGMDTGELFFGEGSRLTVL.

The chain has TRBV7-8 and TRBJ2-5, with TRBD2 identical over 12 bases. Germline V CDR1 and CDR2: SGHVS, FQNEAQ. V shed 5 bases, J shed 1 base, and the junction held 2 bases outside the gene matches. The length of the CDR3 is 15 residues. The CDR3 coding sequence is TGTGCCAGCAGCCCTAGCGGGAGGGGCCAAGAGACCCAGTACTTC. Translation gives CASSPSGRGQETQYF.

This chain links TRBV5-6 with TRBJ2-1; D is ambiguous. The germline V gene encodes CDR1 SGHDT and CDR2 YYEEEE. CDR3 length: 15 residues. The germline V and J ends were trimmed by 2 bases and 6 bases, with 15 bases remaining between them. CDR3 loop: CASSLETYYPNEQFF. CDR3 DNA: TGTGCCAGCAGCTTAGAGACCTACTACCCCAATGAGCAGTTCTTC.

V usage is TRBV28 and J usage is TRBJ1-5; D is possibly TRBD1 (5 bases). Germline V lookup: CDR1 MDHEN, CDR2 SYDVKM. The V end lost 4 bases, the J end lost 7 bases, and 17 bases lay between the germline ends. The CDR3 is 15 residues long. CDR3 nucleotide sequence: TGTGCCAGCAGTTCACCTGGGGGATCAGGCCAGCCCCAGCATTTT. Protein: CASSSPGGSGQPQHF. Drawing the rest from reference TRBV28 and TRBJ1-5, the complete variable domain is DVKVTQSSRYLVKRTGEKVFLECVQDMDHENMFWYRQDPGLGLRLIYFSYDVKMKEKGDIPEGYSVSREKKERFSLILESASTNQTSMYLCASSSPGGSGQPQHFGDGTRLSIL.

The rearrangement joins TRBV19 to TRBJ1-2; D is perhaps TRBD1 (5 bases). V gave up 8 bases and J gave up 7 bases, with 17 bases separating them. CDR1 is LNHDA and CDR2 is SQIVND in the germline V gene (reference sequence). CDR3 length: 13 residues. In nucleotides, the CDR3 is TGTGCCAGTTCTGACAGAGCTAACGGTGGCTACACCTTC. It codes for CASSDRANGGYTF.